One and the same sample provided the 21 T cell receptor beta chains below, sequenced in a study of CD8 T cells in ankylosing spondylitis. TCRdb passed the 5' RACE reads through MiXCR, listing each CDR3 protein once. The sample contains approximately 42,000 distinct CDR3 sequences, over 3.5% of which appear only once. The material sequenced was blood, either unsorted or a sorted T cell fraction (not recorded which). The receptors here all came from a female donor with ankylosing spondylitis or in good health (not recorded which).

The table lists this clonotype with many counts. V gene TRBV9 combines with J gene TRBJ2-1; maybe TRBD2 (5 bases). The germline gives CDR1 SGDLS, CDR2 YYNGEE. Trimming removed 4 bases from V and 0 bases from J, with 11 bases in between. The CDR3 is 15 residues long. The DNA of the CDR3 is TGTGCCAGCAGCCTCATTGGGAGCTCCTACAATGAGCAGTTCTTC. The encoded protein is CASSLIGSSYNEQFF.

This clonotype occurred a few times. The chain combines TRBV9 with TRBJ2-5, with D unclear. V lost 1 base and J 2 bases, leaving 6 bases between the germline ends. CDR1 SGDLS and CDR2 YYNGEE come from the germline V gene. This CDR3 spans 13 amino acids. The CDR3 DNA is TGTGCCAGCAGCGTATACGAACAAGAGACCCAGTACTTC. It codes for CASSVYEQETQYF.

In its sample, this clonotype was seen many times. This rearrangement joins TRBV9 to TRBJ1-1, with a possible D match to TRBD1 (5 bases). The CDR3 runs 16 residues. The V and J ends lost 0 bases and 3 bases respectively, with 15 bases between them. CDR1 is SGDLS and CDR2 is YYNGEE in the germline V gene. In nucleotides, the CDR3 is TGTGCCAGCAGCGTAGGTAGCCAGGGAGCGGACACTGAAGCTTTCTTT. Translated, it gives CASSVGSQGADTEAFF. The variable domain in full, with the rest retrieved from reference TRBV9 and TRBJ1-1, is DSGVTQTPKHLITATGQRVTLRCSPRSGDLSVYWYQQSLDQGLQFLIQYYNGEERAKGNILERFSAQQFPDLHSELNLSSLELGDSALYFCASSVGSQGADTEAFFGQGTRLTVV.

Many counts were recorded for this clonotype. The chain combines TRBV9 with TRBJ2-2, with D tentatively TRBD2 (6 bases). The V gene's germline CDR1 is SGDLS and CDR2 YYNGEE. The CDR3 covers 17 residues. The V gene lost 0 bases and the J gene lost 4 bases, with 16 bases spanning the gap. The CDR3 is CASSVGLGGAGTGELFF. The CDR3 region has the DNA TGTGCCAGCAGCGTAGGCCTCGGGGGAGCGGGCACCGGGGAGCTGTTTTTT.

This clonotype has ten or more counts. The genes are TRBV9 and TRBJ1-1; a possible D gene is TRBD1 (6 bases). Germline V lookup: CDR1 SGDLS, CDR2 YYNGEE. The CDR3 has 13 amino acids. Trimming took 4 bases from V and 11 from J, leaving 18 bases between them. In DNA form, the CDR3 reads TGTGCCAGCAGCCCTTTGTTGGGGGCTGGGGCTTTCTTT. It codes for CASSPLLGAGAFF.

This clonotype rates as medium-sized. The chain is built from TRBV9 and TRBJ2-3; D possibly corresponds to TRBD2 (5 bases). This CDR3 has 15 residues. CDR1 is SGDLS, CDR2 YYNGEE, per germline. Trimming stripped 0 bases from V and 5 bases from J, with 13 bases between. CDR3 amino acids: CASSVDSPAGDTQYF. The CDR3 DNA is TGTGCCAGCAGCGTAGATTCCCCCGCGGGAGATACGCAGTATTTT.

This clonotype was recorded many times. The rearrangement uses TRBV9 and TRBJ2-2; possible D gene TRBD2, 6 bases. Germline lookup yields CDR1 SGDLS and CDR2 YYNGEE. The CDR3 runs to 15 residues. The V and J ends lost 3 bases and 1 base respectively, with 10 bases between them. The CDR3 region is CASSAGLWNTGELFF. The DNA for the CDR3 is TGTGCCAGCAGCGCGGGACTCTGGAACACCGGGGAGCTGTTTTTT.

This clonotype was observed many times. V usage is TRBV9 and J usage is TRBJ2-1; D is perhaps TRBD2 (5 bases). CDR1 SGDLS and CDR2 YYNGEE come from the germline V gene. The CDR3 has 15 residues. Trimming shortened V by 3 bases and J by 0 bases, and 10 bases separated the two germline ends. This chain's CDR3 is CASSATGFSYNEQFF. The CDR3 DNA is TGTGCCAGCAGCGCTACGGGGTTCTCCTACAATGAGCAGTTCTTC.

By share, this clonotype ranks as medium-sized. The gene calls are TRBV9 and TRBJ1-1; D unclear. Germline V gene data show CDR1 as SGDLS and CDR2 as YYNGEE. The CDR3 is 13 residues long. Between the trimmed V and J ends, which lost 0 bases and 0 bases, there was a span of 3 bases. CDR3 sequence: CASSVVVNTEAFF. The CDR3 coding sequence is TGTGCCAGCAGCGTAGTAGTGAACACTGAAGCTTTCTTT.

In this sample, this clonotype turned up many times. The chain recombines TRBV9 with TRBJ1-2; D not certain. The CDR3 consists of 14 residues. Germline CDR1 reads SGDLS; CDR2 reads YYNGEE. V was shortened by 0 bases and J by 5 bases, with 11 bases between the two germline ends. This CDR3 reads CASSVGGISYGYTF. In DNA form, the CDR3 reads TGTGCCAGCAGCGTAGGAGGGATCTCTTATGGCTACACCTTC. The whole variable domain, filled in from reference TRBV9 and TRBJ1-2, reads DSGVTQTPKHLITATGQRVTLRCSPRSGDLSVYWYQQSLDQGLQFLIQYYNGEERAKGNILERFSAQQFPDLHSELNLSSLELGDSALYFCASSVGGISYGYTFGSGTRLTVV.

This clonotype was seen ten or more times. The CDR3 region has the DNA TGTGCCAGCAGCACTAGCGGGACCGGGGAGCTGTTTTTT. Translating it yields CASSTSGTGELFF. The V and J genes are TRBV9 and TRBJ2-2, with TRBD2 matching over 9 bases. Germline trimming cut 4 bases from V and 5 bases from J; bases unmatched to any gene: 0. The germline CDR1 and CDR2 sequences are SGDLS and YYNGEE. There are 13 residues in the CDR3. The full variable domain, its missing parts supplied by reference TRBV9 and TRBJ2-2, is DSGVTQTPKHLITATGQRVTLRCSPRSGDLSVYWYQQSLDQGLQFLIQYYNGEERAKGNILERFSAQQFPDLHSELNLSSLELGDSALYFCASSTSGTGELFFGEGSRLTVL.

This clonotype has ten or more counts. The chain has TRBV9 and TRBJ2-3; 10 bases match TRBD2. The CDR3 is made up of 17 amino acids. Looked up from germline, CDR1 is SGDLS and CDR2 is YYNGEE. Trimming cost V 0 bases and J 6 bases; bases outside gene matches: 10. The CDR3 is CASSVDTSGGALDTQYF. The CDR3 DNA follows: TGTGCCAGCAGCGTAGATACCAGCGGGGGGGCTTTGGATACGCAGTATTTT.

This clonotype came up many times. J is TRBJ2-1 and V is TRBV9; weak D call: TRBD2 (7 bases). The CDR3 length is 15 residues. Trimming left V 3 bases short and J 10 bases short, with 20 bases between. Germline lookup yields CDR1 SGDLS and CDR2 YYNGEE. The CDR3 reads CASSAVEGGFLEQFF. The CDR3 DNA is TGTGCCAGCAGCGCTGTTGAGGGGGGGTTTTTGGAGCAGTTCTTC.

The rearrangement uses TRBV9 and TRBJ2-7, with TRBD2 matching 7 bases. The CDR3 length is 14 residues. Germline values: CDR1 SGDLS, CDR2 YYNGEE. The V segment lost 3 bases and the J segment 3 bases; nucleotides outside the gene matches: 6. The CDR3 coding sequence is TGTGCCAGCAGCGCCGGGACGGGAGGCTACGAGCAGTACTTC. Translating it yields CASSAGTGGYEQYF. The full variable domain, in which reference TRBV9 and TRBJ2-7 provide the parts outside the CDR3, is DSGVTQTPKHLITATGQRVTLRCSPRSGDLSVYWYQQSLDQGLQFLIQYYNGEERAKGNILERFSAQQFPDLHSELNLSSLELGDSALYFCASSAGTGGYEQYFGPGTRLTVT.

This clonotype came up many times. V gene TRBV9 combines with J gene TRBJ1-2; D remains unclear. Germline V gene lookup returns CDR1 SGDLS and CDR2 YYNGEE. The CDR3 loop spans 14 amino acids. Trimming took 4 bases from V and 6 from J, leaving 16 bases between them. The CDR3 DNA is TGTGCCAGCAGCTCGCTAAATGAGTTCAATGGCTACACCTTC. It yields the protein CASSSLNEFNGYTF.

This clonotype was found many times. The V gene is TRBV9, the J gene TRBJ1-3; the D gene is possibly TRBD1 (5 bases). The germline gives CDR1 SGDLS, CDR2 YYNGEE. V was cut by 3 bases and J by 0 bases, with 10 bases left in between. The CDR3 contains 15 residues. CDR3 sequence (DNA): TGTGCCAGCAGCGACGGACAACACTCTGGAAACACCATATATTTT. Translating gives CASSDGQHSGNTIYF.

There are many counts of this clonotype. The genes are TRBV9 and TRBJ2-7; D call uncertain. CDR1 is SGDLS, CDR2 YYNGEE, per germline. The length of the CDR3 is 14 residues. V lost 0 bases to trimming and J lost 2 bases, with 9 bases between them. CDR3: CASSVALIPYEQYF. The CDR3 bases are TGTGCCAGCAGCGTAGCGTTGATCCCCTACGAGCAGTACTTC.

A word on this clonotype: A much larger clone lies one base from this, so it may be a read error. The chain couples TRBV9 to TRBJ1-2, with unresolved D. Per the germline V gene, CDR1 is SGDLS and CDR2 is YYNGEE. The CDR3 totals 15 residues. CDR3 amino acids: CARSTYRAGSMDYTF. In DNA form, the CDR3 reads TGTGCCCGCAGCACCTATAGGGCGGGGTCTATGGACTACACCTTC.

This clonotype has at least ten counts. The CDR3 sequence: CASSEGGGGNEKLFF. The CDR3 nucleotides are TGTGCCAGCAGCGAAGGCGGGGGCGGGAATGAAAAACTGTTTTTT. The chain carries TRBV9 and TRBJ1-4, with D possibly being TRBD1 (6 bases). V gave up 3 bases and J gave up 5 bases, with 14 bases separating them. CDR1 and CDR2 (germline): SGDLS, YYNGEE. The CDR3 consists of 15 residues.

This clonotype was picked up many times. The CDR3 DNA is TGTGCCAGCAGCGTAGAGGATGGGCAGGGGGGCGAGCAGTACTTC. Residues: CASSVEDGQGGEQYF. V is TRBV9 and J is TRBJ2-7; possible D gene TRBD1, 7 bases. The length of the CDR3 is 15 residues. The germline V and J ends were trimmed by 0 bases and 6 bases, with 16 bases remaining between them. Germline values: CDR1 SGDLS, CDR2 YYNGEE. The full variable domain, its missing parts supplied by reference TRBV9 and TRBJ2-7, is DSGVTQTPKHLITATGQRVTLRCSPRSGDLSVYWYQQSLDQGLQFLIQYYNGEERAKGNILERFSAQQFPDLHSELNLSSLELGDSALYFCASSVEDGQGGEQYFGPGTRLTVT.

This clonotype was observed at least ten times. This chain uses TRBV9 with TRBJ2-3, with 10 bases matching TRBD2. The junction had 8 bases not matched to a gene; V was cut back by 2 bases and J by 5 bases. CDR1 is SGDLS, CDR2 YYNGEE, per germline. CDR3 length: 16 residues. The CDR3 reads CASSVHLSGGLDTQYF. In DNA form, the CDR3 reads TGTGCCAGCAGCGTCCATCTTAGCGGGGGGTTAGATACGCAGTATTTT.